A single sample gave rise to the 20 T cell receptor beta chains below, sequenced in a study of regulatory T cells in long-lasting Graves disease. Time point of the sample: newly diagnosed GD, antithyroid drugs for less than 3 months. The TCR library was made from RNA extracted from PBMCs. TCR beta libraries were built with iRepertoire HTBI primers and Arm-PCR of CDR3 regions. TCRdb processed the multiplex PCR reads anew with MiXCR; each CDR3 protein has one entry. The table records about 420,000 distinct CDR3 sequences, over 15% of them present only once. The sample was also linked to a second study, of T cells in Graves' hyperthyroidism and ophthalmopathy.

The material sequenced was peripheral blood mononuclear cells (PBMCs), taken at new diagnosis, from a patient treated with antithyroid drugs. The receptors were gathered from a woman aged 18-29 years with Graves disease.

This clonotype turned up a few times. This rearrangement joins TRBV20-1 to TRBJ1-2, with 9 bases that match TRBD1. The CDR3 consists of 13 residues. Losses at the gene ends were 4 bases for V and 4 bases for J; bases not matched to a gene: 4. CDR1 is DFQATT, CDR2 SNEGSKA, per germline (reference sequence). The CDR3 reads CSAKDRGVYGYTF. CDR3 coding DNA: TGCAGTGCTAAAGACAGGGGGGTCTATGGCTACACCTTC.

This clonotype was observed a handful of times. V is TRBV6-1 and J is TRBJ1-2; TRBD1 aligns across 9 bases. This CDR3 region has 14 residues. Germline trimming cut 6 bases from V and 5 bases from J; bases unmatched to any gene: 7. CDR1 and CDR2 (germline): MNHNS, SASEGT. DNA of the CDR3: TGTGCCAGCAGGACGGCGGGACAGGGTTATGGCTACACCTTC. It encodes CASRTAGQGYGYTF.

The chain has TRBV12-3 or TRBV12-4 and TRBJ2-7; TRBD1 is a possible D gene (5 bases). The CDR3 is 12 residues long. V was cut by 4 bases and J by 5 bases, with 9 bases left in between. The DNA of the CDR3 is TGTGCCAGCAGTTATACAGGACACGAGCAGTACTTC. Amino acids: CASSYTGHEQYF.

This clonotype was counted ten times or more. The chain combines TRBV29-1 with TRBJ2-1, with TRBD2 as a possible D gene (5 bases). The germline V gene encodes CDR1 SQVTM and CDR2 ANQGSEA. Trimming took 4 bases from V and 4 from J, leaving 8 bases between them. The CDR3 length is 12 residues. The chain's CDR3 is CSVGTDYNEQFF. CDR3 DNA sequence: TGCAGCGTTGGGACTGATTACAATGAGCAGTTCTTC.

This clonotype was observed at least ten times. The V gene is TRBV16, the J gene TRBJ2-2; D not resolved. The germline gives CDR1 KGHSY, CDR2 FQNENV. The V gene lost 0 bases and the J gene lost 1 base, with 12 bases spanning the gap. CDR3 length: 17 amino acids. The DNA of the CDR3 is TGTGCCAGCAGCCAATCTTACGGAGTAGGGAACACCGGGGAGCTGTTTTTT. Translation gives CASSQSYGVGNTGELFF.

This clonotype was detected ten times or more. This rearrangement joins TRBV11-3 to TRBJ2-5, with TRBD2 identical over 13 bases. CDR3 length equals 17 residues. CDR1 SGHNT and CDR2 YENEEA come from the germline V gene. With V trimmed by 1 base and J by 2 bases, 4 bases remained unmatched. In nucleotides, the CDR3 is TGTGCCAGCAGCTTAGGAGGACTAGCGGGAGTACAAGAGACCCAGTACTTC. Protein product: CASSLGGLAGVQETQYF.

This clonotype was seen ten or more times. V and J are TRBV28 and TRBJ2-7; TRBD1 agrees at 9 bases. V was clipped by 3 bases and J by 4 bases; unmatched bases: 13. There are 17 residues in the CDR3. CDR1 is MDHEN, CDR2 SYDVKM, per germline. Here the CDR3 reads CASSFYPRTGAGYEQYF. As DNA, the CDR3 is TGTGCCAGCAGTTTTTACCCCCGGACAGGGGCTGGGTACGAGCAGTACTTC.

This clonotype showed up just a few times. The chain is built from TRBV6-1 and TRBJ1-1, with 9 bases that match TRBD1. V lost 7 bases to trimming and J lost 4 bases; unmatched junction nucleotides: 7. Looked up from germline, CDR1 is MNHNS and CDR2 is SASEGT. The CDR3 runs to 14 residues. CDR3 amino acids: CASTHRGRGTEAFF. In DNA, the CDR3 is TGTGCCAGCACACACAGGGGGCGCGGCACTGAAGCTTTCTTT.

This clonotype was observed a few times. This chain uses TRBV20-1 with TRBJ2-7; TRBD2 matches at 8 bases. In germline, CDR1 is DFQATT, CDR2 SNEGSKA (reference sequence). Trimming took 0 bases from V and 4 from J; bases not matched to a gene: 14. CDR3 size: 17 residues. The CDR3: CSARDGLVGLAVYEQYF. The DNA for the CDR3 is TGCAGTGCTAGAGATGGTCTAGTCGGACTAGCTGTTTACGAGCAGTACTTC.

At least ten counts were recorded for this clonotype. The genes are TRBV20-1 and TRBJ2-3; D unclear. This CDR3 region has 12 residues. Trimming removed 6 bases at V and 6 bases at J, with 13 bases between. Germline CDR1 reads DFQATT; CDR2 reads SNEGSKA (reference sequence). CDR3 protein: CSATSNSDTQYF. For the CDR3, the DNA is TGCAGTGCCACCTCTAACTCTGATACGCAGTATTTT.

This clonotype was detected ten times or more. The chain carries TRBV27 and TRBJ2-3; 9 bases fit TRBD2. The V and J ends lost 5 bases and 6 bases, in that order; junction bases with no gene match: 12. Germline V lookup: CDR1 MNHEY, CDR2 SMNVEV (reference sequence). CDR3 size: 16 residues. CDR3 sequence (DNA): TGTGCCAGCAGTCCCTACGCGGGACTAGCATCGGATACGCAGTATTTT. Translating it yields CASSPYAGLASDTQYF.

V usage is TRBV2 and J usage is TRBJ2-7; TRBD2 matches 11 bases. Germline V gene lookup returns CDR1 SNHLY and CDR2 FYNNEI. The V gene end was trimmed by 8 bases and the J gene end by 6 bases; junction bases not matched to a gene: 3. This CDR3 has 12 amino acids. The CDR3 DNA reads TGTGCCAGCGCCGGGACTAGCGGCGAGCAGTACTTC. Translated: CASAGTSGEQYF.

This clonotype was seen ten or more times. This sequence joins TRBV28 and TRBJ1-2, with TRBD1 matching over 7 bases. The CDR3 length is 15 residues. The J segment lost 4 bases and the V segment lost 1 base, leaving 6 bases of the junction unmatched. Per the germline V gene, CDR1 is MDHEN and CDR2 is SYDVKM. CDR3 nucleotides: TGTGCCAGCAGTTTATACTCGCCAGGGGGCTATGGCTACACCTTC. Its translation is CASSLYSPGGYGYTF.

This clonotype was seen a few times. The rearrangement links TRBV27 to TRBJ2-7; perhaps TRBD2 as D (6 bases). The CDR3 covers 15 residues. CDR1 and CDR2 (germline): MNHEY, SMNVEV (reference sequence). The V and J ends lost 5 bases and 3 bases respectively, with 17 bases between them. The CDR3 reads CASSTPFGGVYEQYF. The CDR3, as DNA: TGTGCCAGCAGTACCCCTTTCGGGGGAGTCTACGAGCAGTACTTC.

This clonotype has a count of ten or more. In DNA form, the CDR3 reads TGTGCCAGCAGAGCTGACACAGGAACTTACATTCAGTACTTC. Translating it yields CASRADTGTYIQYF. The chain couples TRBV12-3 or TRBV12-4 to TRBJ2-4, with D tentatively TRBD1 (5 bases). Trimming removed 6 bases at V and 8 bases at J, with 17 bases between. This CDR3 comprises 14 residues.

Many counts were recorded for this clonotype. The V call is TRBV18, the J call TRBJ1-5, with unresolved D. Trimming cost V 2 bases and J 7 bases, with 6 bases left between them. The CDR3 consists of 12 residues. Per germline, CDR1 KGHSH and CDR2 LQKENI. CDR3: CASSPTSQPQHF. CDR3 DNA sequence: TGTGCCAGCTCACCAACTAGCCAGCCCCAGCATTTT.

In its sample, this clonotype was seen a few times. V gene TRBV7-9 combines with J gene TRBJ2-2; D is perhaps TRBD1 (5 bases). The CDR3 is 14 residues long. Germline loops: CDR1 SEHNR, CDR2 FQNEAQ (reference sequence). V lost 3 bases and J lost 3, with 8 bases in between. This CDR3 reads CASSLEGDTGELFF. Here the CDR3 DNA reads TGTGCCAGCAGCTTGGAAGGGGACACCGGGGAGCTGTTTTTT.

This clonotype was seen at least ten times. The chain combines TRBV6-1 with TRBJ1-1, with 12 bases identical to TRBD1. With V trimmed by 6 bases and J by 0 bases, 5 bases remained unmatched. There are 16 residues in the CDR3. Germline CDR1 MNHNS, CDR2 SASEGT. This CDR3 reads CASRTGTGGVNTEAFF. As DNA, the CDR3 is TGTGCCAGCAGAACCGGGACAGGGGGCGTGAACACTGAAGCTTTCTTT.

The chain employs TRBV10-3 and TRBJ2-7; 7 bases align to TRBD1. V shed 6 bases and J 0 bases; nucleotides not matched to a gene: 2. Germline V gene sequence: CDR1 ENHRY, CDR2 SYGVKD. The CDR3 consists of 13 residues. CDR3 coding DNA: TGTGCCATCAGGGACAGGAGCTCCTACGAGCAGTACTTC. Its translation is CAIRDRSSYEQYF.

In this sample, this clonotype turned up once. With a much larger clone just one base away, this may be a read error. The CDR3 DNA sequence: TGTGCCAGCGGAAACCTCAAGACAGGGGCCAAGGAGCTGTTTTTT. Residues: CASGNLKTGAKELFF. This sequence joins TRBV12-3 or TRBV12-4 and TRBJ2-2, with 8 bases that match TRBD1. The CDR3 runs 15 residues. The junction had 15 bases not matched to a gene; V was cut back by 8 bases and J by 10 bases.